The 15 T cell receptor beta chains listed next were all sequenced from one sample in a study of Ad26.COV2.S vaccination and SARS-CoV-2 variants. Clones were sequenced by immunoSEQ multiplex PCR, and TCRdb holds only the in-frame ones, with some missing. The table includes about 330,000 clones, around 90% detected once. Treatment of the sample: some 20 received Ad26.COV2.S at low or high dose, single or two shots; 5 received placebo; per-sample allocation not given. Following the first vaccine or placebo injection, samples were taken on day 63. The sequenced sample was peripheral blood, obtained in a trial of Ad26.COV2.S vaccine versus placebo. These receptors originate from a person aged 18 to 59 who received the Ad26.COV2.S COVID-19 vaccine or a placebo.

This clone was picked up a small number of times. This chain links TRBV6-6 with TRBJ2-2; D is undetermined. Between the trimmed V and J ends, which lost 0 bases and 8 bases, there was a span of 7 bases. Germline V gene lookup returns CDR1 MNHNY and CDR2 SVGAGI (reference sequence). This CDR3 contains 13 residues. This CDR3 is CASSYSTIGELFF. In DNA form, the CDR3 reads TGTGCCAGCAGTTACTCCACGATAGGGGAGCTGTTTTTT.

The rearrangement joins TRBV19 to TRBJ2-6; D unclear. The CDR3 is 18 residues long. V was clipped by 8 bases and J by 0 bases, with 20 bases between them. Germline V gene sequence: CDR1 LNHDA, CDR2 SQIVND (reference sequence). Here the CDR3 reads CASRSFSPSSSGANVLTF. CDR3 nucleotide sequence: TGTGCCAGTCGTAGCTTCTCTCCTTCCTCCTCTGGGGCCAACGTCCTGACTTTC.

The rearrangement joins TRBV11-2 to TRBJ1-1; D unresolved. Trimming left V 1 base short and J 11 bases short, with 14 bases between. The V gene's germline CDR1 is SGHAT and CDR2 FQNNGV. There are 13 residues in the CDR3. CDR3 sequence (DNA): TGTGCCAGCAGCTTAGTTGTGGGCCCTGGGGCTTTCTTT. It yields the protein CASSLVVGPGAFF.

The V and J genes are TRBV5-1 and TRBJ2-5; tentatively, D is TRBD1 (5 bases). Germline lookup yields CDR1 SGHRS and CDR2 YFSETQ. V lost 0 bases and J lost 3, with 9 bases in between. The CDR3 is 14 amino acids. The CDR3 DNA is TGCGCCAGCAGCTTGGGACAGTTAGAAGAGACCCAGTACTTC. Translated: CASSLGQLEETQYF.

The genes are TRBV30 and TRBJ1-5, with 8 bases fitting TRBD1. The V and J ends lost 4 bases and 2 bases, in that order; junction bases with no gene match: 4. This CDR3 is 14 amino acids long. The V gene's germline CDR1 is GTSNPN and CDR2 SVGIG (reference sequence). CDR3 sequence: CAWNPGGGNQPQHF. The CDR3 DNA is TGTGCCTGGAACCCAGGGGGCGGCAATCAGCCCCAGCATTTT.

The CDR3 region has the DNA TGTGCCAGCAGCCTCTACGCGGGGGGCGATGGCTACACCTTC. Translation: CASSLYAGGDGYTF. V is TRBV14 and J is TRBJ1-2; D may be TRBD1 (6 bases). V shed 4 bases and J shed 6 bases, with 15 bases lying between them. This CDR3 is built from 14 residues. CDR1 SGHDN and CDR2 FVKESK come from the germline V gene.

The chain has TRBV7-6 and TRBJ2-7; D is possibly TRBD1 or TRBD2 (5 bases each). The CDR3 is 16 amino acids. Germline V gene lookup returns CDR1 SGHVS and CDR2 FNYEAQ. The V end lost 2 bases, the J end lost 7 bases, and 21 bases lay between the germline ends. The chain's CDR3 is CASSLPPGPTSGEQYF. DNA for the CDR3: TGTGCCAGCAGCTTACCACCGGGACCGACCTCTGGGGAGCAGTACTTC.

CDR3 protein: CASSQISSEAFF. The CDR3 nucleotides read TGTGCCAGCAGCCAAATCAGTTCCGAAGCTTTCTTT. This chain joins TRBV3-1 (or the pseudogene TRBV3-2) and TRBJ1-1; D is uncertain. The germline gives CDR1 LGHDT, CDR2 YNNKEL (reference sequence). The CDR3 spans 12 residues. The ends were cut back, 2 bases at V and 8 bases at J, with 9 bases in the middle.

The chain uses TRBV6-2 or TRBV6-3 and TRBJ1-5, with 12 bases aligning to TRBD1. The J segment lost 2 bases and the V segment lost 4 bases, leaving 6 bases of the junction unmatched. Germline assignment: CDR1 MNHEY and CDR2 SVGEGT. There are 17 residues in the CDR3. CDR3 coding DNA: TGTGCCAGCAGTTCGGGGGACAGGGGGCTGGGCAATCAGCCCCAGCATTTT. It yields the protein CASSSGDRGLGNQPQHF.

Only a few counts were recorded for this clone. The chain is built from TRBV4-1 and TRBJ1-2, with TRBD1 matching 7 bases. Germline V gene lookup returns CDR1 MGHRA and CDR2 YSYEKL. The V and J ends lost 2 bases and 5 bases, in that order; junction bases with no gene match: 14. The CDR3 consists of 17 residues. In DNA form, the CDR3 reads TGCGCCAGCAGCCAAATAATACCTCGACAGGGAGGGTATGGCTACACCTTC. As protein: CASSQIIPRQGGYGYTF.

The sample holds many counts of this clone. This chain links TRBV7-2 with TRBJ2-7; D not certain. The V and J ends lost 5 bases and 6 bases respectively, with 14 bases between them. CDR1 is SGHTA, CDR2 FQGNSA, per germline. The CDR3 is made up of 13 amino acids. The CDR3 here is CASSQGPVSEQYV. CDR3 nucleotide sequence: TGTGCCAGCAGCCAAGGTCCCGTTTCCGAGCAGTACGTC.

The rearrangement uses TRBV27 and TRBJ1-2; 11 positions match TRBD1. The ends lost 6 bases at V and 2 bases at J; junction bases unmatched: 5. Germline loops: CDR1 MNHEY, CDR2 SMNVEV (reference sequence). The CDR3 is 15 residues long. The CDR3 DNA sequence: TGTGCCAGCAGACTCGGGACAGGGGGGAACTATGGCTACACCTTC. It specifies CASRLGTGGNYGYTF.

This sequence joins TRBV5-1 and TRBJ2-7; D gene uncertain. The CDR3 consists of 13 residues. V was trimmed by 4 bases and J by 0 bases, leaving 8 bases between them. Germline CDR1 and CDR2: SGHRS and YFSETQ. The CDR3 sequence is CASSVRVSYEQYF. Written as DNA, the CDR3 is TGCGCCAGCAGCGTCCGTGTCTCCTACGAGCAGTACTTC.

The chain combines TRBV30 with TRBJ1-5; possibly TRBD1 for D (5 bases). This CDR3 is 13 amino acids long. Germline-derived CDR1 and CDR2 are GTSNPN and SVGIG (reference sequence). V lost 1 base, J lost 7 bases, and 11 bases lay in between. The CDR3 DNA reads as TGTGCCTGGAGTGCGGGGCCTAGGCAGCCCCAGCATTTT. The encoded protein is CAWSAGPRQPQHF.

The CDR3: CASSQDLGGTETQYF. In DNA form, the CDR3 reads TGCGCCAGCAGCCAAGATCTTGGGGGGACAGAGACCCAGTACTTC. The V call is TRBV4-3, the J call TRBJ2-5; D is perhaps TRBD2 (6 bases). CDR3 length: 15 amino acids. Trimming removed 0 bases from V and 4 bases from J, with 12 bases in between. Germline V gene lookup returns CDR1 LGHNA and CDR2 YSLEER.